A single sample is the source of the 18 T cell receptor beta chains below, sequenced in a study of blood T cell repertoires in COVID-19. Some clones are missing from TCRdb's copy, which holds only in-frame ones; the method was immunoSEQ multiplex PCR. Here the sample spans around 130,000 clones, 75% to 80% being singletons. The sequencing input was peripheral blood. All receptors derive from a human donor in a cohort sampled during active COVID-19.

DNA of the CDR3: TGCGCCAGCAGCGTTGACCCAGGTGGTAGCAATCAGCCCCAGCATTTT. It specifies CASSVDPGGSNQPQHF. The gene calls are TRBV5-1 and TRBJ1-5; no clear D. Germline V gene lookup returns CDR1 SGHRS and CDR2 YFSETQ. Trimming pared 4 bases from V and 0 bases from J, leaving 14 bases between. CDR3 size: 16 residues.

The V call is TRBV11-2, the J call TRBJ1-1; D is unresolved. This CDR3 contains 13 residues. CDR1 and CDR2 from the germline V gene are SGHAT and FQNNGV. Trimming cost V 2 bases and J 1 base, with 5 bases left between them. CDR3 protein: CASSLRQNTEAFF. In DNA form, the CDR3 reads TGTGCCAGCAGCTTAAGACAGAACACTGAAGCTTTCTTT.

This rearrangement joins TRBV30 to TRBJ1-1, with D possibly matching TRBD1 (5 bases). The V end lost 1 base, the J end lost 5 bases, and 11 bases lay between the germline ends. The CDR3 sequence is 13 residues long. Germline assignment: CDR1 GTSNPN and CDR2 SVGIG (reference sequence). CDR3 loop: CAWSAGAGTEAFF. The CDR3, as DNA: TGTGCCTGGAGTGCCGGGGCGGGGACTGAAGCTTTCTTT.

In DNA, the CDR3 is TGTGCCAGCAGCCTCCGGGGGACAGGGGTCTACGAGCAGTACTTC. As protein: CASSLRGTGVYEQYF. The rearrangement uses TRBV6-5 and TRBJ2-7; 10 nucleotides line up with TRBD1. CDR3 length: 15 amino acids. Unmatched junction bases numbered 8, after V lost 6 bases and J lost 3 bases. CDR1 and CDR2 from the germline V gene are MNHEY and SVGAGI.

The chain uses TRBV6-6 and TRBJ1-1, with 10 bases matching TRBD1. V trimming: 0 bases; J trimming: 11 bases; junction bases outside the gene matches: 3. Per the germline V gene, CDR1 is MNHNY and CDR2 is SVGAGI (reference sequence). This CDR3 is 13 amino acids long. CDR3 sequence (DNA): TGTGCCAGCAGTTACTCGGGGACAGGGGACGCTTTCTTT. Translating gives CASSYSGTGDAFF.

The chain employs TRBV21-1 and TRBJ1-2. TRBV21-1 is a listed pseudogene. The CDR3 runs to 15 residues. CDR3 loop: CASSNWGGKAYGYTF. The CDR3 DNA is TGTGCCAGCAGCAACTGGGGAGGAAAGGCCTATGGCTACACCTTC.

The V gene is TRBV14, the J gene TRBJ1-2, with 9 nucleotides matching TRBD1. The CDR3 covers 14 residues. The V gene end was trimmed by 4 bases and the J gene end by 4 bases; junction bases not matched to a gene: 4. The germline gives CDR1 SGHDN, CDR2 FVKESK. In DNA, the CDR3 is TGTGCCAGCAGCCGACAGGGGGTAGGCTATGGCTACACCTTC. Translated: CASSRQGVGYGYTF.

The chain is built from TRBV7-9 and TRBJ2-7, with 9 nucleotides matching TRBD1. This CDR3 contains 13 residues. Losses at the gene ends were 5 bases for V and 5 bases for J; bases not matched to a gene: 4. From germline, CDR1 is SEHNR and CDR2 FQNEAQ (reference sequence). CDR3 amino acids: CASSPQGAHEQYF. Written as DNA, the CDR3 is TGTGCCAGCAGCCCACAGGGGGCACACGAGCAGTACTTC.

CDR3 DNA sequence: TGTGCCAGCAGCTGGAACACAGGGGGCGCCGCTGAAGCTTTCTTT. Protein: CASSWNTGGAAEAFF. V gene TRBV5-6 combines with J gene TRBJ1-1, with 9 positions matching TRBD1. The CDR3 has 15 amino acids. Germline lookup yields CDR1 SGHDT and CDR2 YYEEEE. The trim removed 3 bases at V and 6 bases at J, leaving 9 bases unmatched.

The chain carries TRBV5-1 and TRBJ2-7, with unresolved D. V was clipped by 0 bases and J by 0 bases, with 7 bases between them. Per the germline V gene, CDR1 is SGHRS and CDR2 is YFSETQ. The CDR3 extends over 14 amino acids. The CDR3 bases are TGCGCCAGCAGCTTGGTCGGTAGCTCCTACGAGCAGTACTTC. Translation gives CASSLVGSSYEQYF.

This chain joins TRBV7-9 and TRBJ1-2, with 8 bases lining up with TRBD1. V lost 0 bases to trimming and J lost 7 bases; unmatched junction nucleotides: 7. Germline CDR1 and CDR2: SEHNR and FQNEAQ (reference sequence). The CDR3 consists of 15 residues. CDR3: CASSLAQGARVGYTF. In nucleotides, the CDR3 is TGTGCCAGCAGCTTAGCCCAGGGGGCTCGGGTTGGCTACACCTTC.

The chain combines TRBV7-9 with TRBJ2-7; 7 positions match TRBD1. The V segment lost 4 bases and the J segment 8 bases; nucleotides outside the gene matches: 5. Germline CDR1 reads SEHNR; CDR2 reads FQNEAQ (reference sequence). This CDR3 is built from 12 residues. The CDR3 is CASSSTQGQQYF. DNA of the CDR3: TGTGCCAGCAGCTCCACACAGGGGCAGCAGTACTTC.

The rearrangement links TRBV5-4 to TRBJ1-2, with D maybe TRBD1 (6 bases). This CDR3 is 12 amino acids long. Trimming cost V 9 bases and J 6 bases, with 15 bases left between them. CDR1 is SGHNT and CDR2 is YYREEE in the germline V gene (reference sequence). In DNA, the CDR3 is TGTGCCACTCCCCTGGGGGCGGATGGCTACACCTTC. It yields the protein CATPLGADGYTF.

This clone appeared a few times. The V gene is TRBV29-1, the J gene TRBJ2-1, with D uncertain. The CDR3 extends over 12 amino acids. Germline V gene sequence: CDR1 SQVTM, CDR2 ANQGSEA. Trimming left V 6 bases short and J 8 bases short, with 14 bases between. The CDR3 DNA follows: TGCAGCGTGACACTCACTTTCTATGAGCAGTTCTTC. Translation gives CSVTLTFYEQFF.

The chain has TRBV6-1 and TRBJ2-7; D possibly corresponds to TRBD1 (6 bases). CDR3 length equals 15 residues. Germline V CDR1 and CDR2: MNHNS, SASEGT. V lost 3 bases to trimming and J lost 3 bases, with 15 bases between them. CDR3 nucleotide sequence: TGTGCCAGCAGTGAGGTGGGGGCCAACGACTACGAGCAGTACTTC. Translated, it gives CASSEVGANDYEQYF.

In this sample, this clone turned up a few times. V and J are TRBV6-6 and TRBJ2-7; weak D call: TRBD1 (6 bases). The germline V gene encodes CDR1 MNHNY and CDR2 SVGAGI (reference sequence). The CDR3 consists of 15 residues. Trimming stripped 5 bases from V and 6 bases from J, with 20 bases between. CDR3 residues: CASSTYRDPTFEQYF. The CDR3 nucleotides are TGTGCCAGCAGTACCTACAGGGACCCCACCTTCGAGCAGTACTTC.

This chain joins TRBV27 and TRBJ1-2, with TRBD1 identical over 10 bases. CDR1 MNHEY and CDR2 SMNVEV come from the germline V gene (reference sequence). CDR3 length: 15 residues. Trimming at V came to 4 bases and at J to 5 bases, leaving 7 bases not matched to a gene. CDR3 sequence reads: CASSSTTGGGYGYTF. In DNA form, the CDR3 reads TGTGCCAGCAGTTCCACGACAGGGGGCGGGTATGGCTACACCTTC.

This chain uses TRBV6-5 with TRBJ2-7; D remains ambiguous. Trimming took off 8 bases at V and 6 bases at J, with 17 bases between the two ends. The CDR3 is 13 amino acids. Germline assignment: CDR1 MNHEY and CDR2 SVGAGI. CDR3 coding DNA: TGTGCCAGCCGACAAGTTCCTCTCGTCGAGCAGTACTTC. This gives the protein CASRQVPLVEQYF.